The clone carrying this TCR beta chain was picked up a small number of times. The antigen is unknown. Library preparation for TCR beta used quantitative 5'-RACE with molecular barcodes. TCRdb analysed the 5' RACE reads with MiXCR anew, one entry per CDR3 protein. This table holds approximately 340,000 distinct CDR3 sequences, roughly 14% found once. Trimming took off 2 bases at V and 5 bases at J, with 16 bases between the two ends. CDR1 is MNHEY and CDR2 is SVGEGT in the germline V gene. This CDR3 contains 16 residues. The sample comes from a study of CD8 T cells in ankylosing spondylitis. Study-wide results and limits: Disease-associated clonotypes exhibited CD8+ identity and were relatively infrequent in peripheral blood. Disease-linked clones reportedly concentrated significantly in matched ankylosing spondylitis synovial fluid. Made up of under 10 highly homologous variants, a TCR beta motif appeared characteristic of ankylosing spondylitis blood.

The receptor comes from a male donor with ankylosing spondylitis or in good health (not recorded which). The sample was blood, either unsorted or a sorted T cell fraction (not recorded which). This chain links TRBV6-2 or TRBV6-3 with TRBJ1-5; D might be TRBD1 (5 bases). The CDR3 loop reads CASSYGAGLAYQPQHF. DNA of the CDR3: TGTGCCAGCAGTTACGGGGCAGGGTTGGCTTATCAGCCCCAGCATTTT.